This TCR beta chain came from a study of human T cells and chemical hapten exposure. This clonotype was observed a handful of times. The time point denotes: patch test 1, 2 weeks after DPC sensitization. Stated treatment: therapeutic diphenylcyclopropenone sensitization with weekly scalp DPC. Each donor was an alopecia patient between 18 and 70 years of age who qualified for DPC. TCRdb re-derived calls from the RACE reads in MiXCR, one entry per CDR3 protein. The sample yields 95,000 to 150,000 distinct CDR3 sequences, roughly 13% seen once. The CDR3 covers 18 residues. V lost 0 bases, J lost 1 base, and 18 bases lay in between. Germline loops: CDR1 LGHNA, CDR2 YSLEER.

The receptor was derived from a man between 18 and 29 years old with alopecia areata. Some clones in this sample may be carry-over from other donors' samples. The input for sequencing was whole blood, taken in connection with sensitization to the hapten diphenylcyclopropenone (DPC). This sequence joins TRBV4-3 and TRBJ1-2; maybe TRBD1 (5 bases). The CDR3 reads CASSQEAGSVGLNYGYTF. CDR3 coding DNA: TGCGCCAGCAGCCAAGAGGCAGGGTCAGTCGGACTTAACTATGGCTACACCTTC.